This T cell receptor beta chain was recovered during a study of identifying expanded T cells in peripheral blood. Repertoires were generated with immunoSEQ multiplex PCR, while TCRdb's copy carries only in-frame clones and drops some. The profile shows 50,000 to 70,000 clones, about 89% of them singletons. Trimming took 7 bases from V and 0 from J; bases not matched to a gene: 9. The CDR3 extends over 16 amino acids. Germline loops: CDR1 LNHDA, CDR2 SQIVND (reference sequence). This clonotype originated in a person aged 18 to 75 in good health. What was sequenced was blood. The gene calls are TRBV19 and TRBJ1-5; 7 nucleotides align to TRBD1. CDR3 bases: TGTGCCAGTAATACCGGGACAGATTATAGCAATCAGCCCCAGCATTTT. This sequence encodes CASNTGTDYSNQPQHF.